The 10 T cell receptor beta chains in this list originate from one sample, sequenced in a study of T cell responses to AZD1222 COVID-19 vaccine (TCRdb year 2021). Explained via the paper, the time point label denotes: baseline before first vaccination. The library was generated by the immunoSEQ multiplex PCR assay. Entries here come from immuneACCESS through TCRdb and include only in-frame sequences with V and J called. Some clones fail to appear in such tables; in the studies checked, an unresolved V gene covers under half of the shortfall, and the cause of the remainder is unknown. In all, the sample holds about 83,000 clones, and around 88% of those were seen once. About 8.7% of the sample lies in the top ten. The sample in question was peripheral blood, obtained on day 0 of AZD1222 vaccination. These receptor sequences come from an adult in good health.

CDR3 loop: CASSLTGVRDGYTF. DNA for the CDR3: TGTGCCAGCAGCTTAACGGGTGTGAGGGATGGCTACACCTTC. J is TRBJ1-2 and V is TRBV7-3; D gene uncertain. Germline V lookup: CDR1 SGHTA, CDR2 FQGTGA. V gave up 0 bases and J gave up 6 bases, with 11 bases separating them. The CDR3 length is 14 residues.

This clone was recorded only once. The CDR3 protein is CASSPIRTGRLAGNTIYF. CDR3 DNA: TGTGCCAGCAGTCCGATTCGGACAGGTCGATTAGCTGGAAACACCATATATTTT. This chain connects TRBV13 to TRBJ1-3, with 7 bases aligning to TRBD1. Germline lookup yields CDR1 PRHDT and CDR2 FYEKMQ (reference sequence). V dropped 6 bases and J dropped 2; count of bases not matched to a gene: 16. The CDR3 loop spans 18 amino acids.

The chain joins TRBV10-3 to TRBJ2-3; tentative D call: TRBD2 (6 bases). The CDR3 runs 17 residues. Germline CDR1 reads ENHRY; CDR2 reads SYGVKD. The V end lost 7 bases, the J end lost 3 bases, and 23 bases lay between the germline ends. The CDR3 coding sequence is TGTGCCATCACCAATAGATTGGAGGGGACGAATACAGATACGCAGTATTTT. Its translation is CAITNRLEGTNTDTQYF.

The rearrangement joins TRBV5-4 to TRBJ1-3; 10 bases are a match to TRBD1. CDR3 length: 15 amino acids. The V gene's germline CDR1 is SGHNT and CDR2 YYREEE (reference sequence). The J segment lost 3 bases and the V segment lost 4 bases, leaving 4 bases of the junction unmatched. The CDR3 protein is CASSADRGLGNTIYF. CDR3 DNA sequence: TGTGCCAGCAGCGCCGACAGGGGGCTTGGAAACACCATATATTTT.

The chain couples TRBV4-2 to TRBJ1-4, with D tentatively TRBD1 (5 bases). The CDR3 contains 13 residues. Germline assignment: CDR1 LGHNA and CDR2 YNFKEQ. Trimming took off 4 bases at V and 7 bases at J, with 10 bases between the two ends. CDR3 nucleotide sequence: TGTGCCAGCAGCCCCCAAAGGGGTGAAAAACTGTTTTTT. This gives the protein CASSPQRGEKLFF.

The V gene is TRBV5-4, the J gene TRBJ2-3; 8 bases map to TRBD2. The V and J ends lost 4 bases and 2 bases, in that order; junction bases with no gene match: 9. In germline, CDR1 is SGHNT, CDR2 YYREEE (reference sequence). The CDR3 covers 16 residues. The CDR3 nucleotides read TGTGCCAGCAGCCCCGCCGGGCGGGGGGACACAGATACGCAGTATTTT. It codes for CASSPAGRGDTDTQYF.

The chain joins TRBV6-1 to TRBJ2-7; D gene unclear. V was clipped by 1 base and J by 4 bases, with 8 bases between them. The germline V gene has CDR1 MNHNS and CDR2 SASEGT. CDR3 length: 13 residues. This CDR3 is CASSEESFYEQYF. The CDR3 DNA reads TGTGCCAGCAGTGAAGAAAGCTTTTACGAGCAGTACTTC.

This rearrangement joins TRBV18 to TRBJ2-7; 10 nucleotides agree with TRBD1. V gave up 3 bases and J gave up 1 base; unmatched junction bases: 12. Per the germline V gene, CDR1 is KGHSH and CDR2 is LQKENI. The length of the CDR3 is 18 residues. The CDR3 spells CASSPKHFGTGDSYEQYF. In nucleotides, the CDR3 is TGTGCCAGCTCACCGAAACATTTCGGGACAGGGGATTCCTACGAGCAGTACTTC. Using reference TRBV18 and TRBJ2-7 for the parts outside the CDR3, the full variable domain is NAGVMQNPRHLVRRRGQEARLRCSPMKGHSHVYWYRQLPEEGLKFMVYLQKENIIDESGMPKERFSAEFPKEGPSILRIQQVVRGDSAAYFCASSPKHFGTGDSYEQYFGPGTRLTVT.

This clone was recorded once. The genes are TRBV5-6 and TRBJ2-1; D possibly matches TRBD1 or TRBD2 (5 bases each). This CDR3 has 13 residues. Germline assignment: CDR1 SGHDT and CDR2 YYEEEE. Trimming cost V 4 bases and J 9 bases, with 14 bases left between them. CDR3 sequence reads: CASSPQGVGEQFF. As DNA, the CDR3 is TGTGCCAGCAGCCCCCAGGGAGTCGGTGAGCAGTTCTTC.

This chain uses TRBV4-1 with TRBJ2-5, with 8 bases identical to TRBD2. CDR3 length: 16 residues. V was clipped by 5 bases and J by 1 base; unmatched bases: 9. Germline lookup yields CDR1 MGHRA and CDR2 YSYEKL. CDR3 sequence: CASSIDGGAFQETQYF. In DNA form, the CDR3 reads TGCGCCAGCAGCATAGACGGGGGGGCGTTCCAAGAGACCCAGTACTTC.